A single sample is the source of the 27 T cell receptor beta chains below, sequenced in a study of T cells in Graves' hyperthyroidism and ophthalmopathy. Amplified TCR beta CDR3 regions came from RNA transcripts. When the TCR CDR3 underwent first-round RT-PCR, the HTBI primer set was used. TCRdb redid the calling of the multiplex PCR reads with MiXCR, one entry per CDR3 protein. This table has 500,000 to 650,000 distinct CDR3 sequences, about a sixth appearing once. The source material was blood. These receptors were obtained from a young woman with Graves' ophthalmopathy.

This clonotype was seen many times. The chain carries TRBV9 and TRBJ2-7; D may be TRBD2 (5 bases). Germline V gene lookup returns CDR1 SGDLS and CDR2 YYNGEE. The CDR3 is 13 residues long. Trimming stripped 0 bases from V and 8 bases from J, with 12 bases between. The CDR3 spells CASSVGSPGKQYF. The CDR3 coding sequence is TGTGCCAGCAGCGTAGGCTCACCGGGGAAGCAGTACTTC.

This clonotype was recorded many times. This chain connects TRBV27 to TRBJ1-4; D call uncertain. V lost 2 bases and J lost 0, with 7 bases in between. From germline, CDR1 is MNHEY and CDR2 SMNVEV (reference sequence). The CDR3 is 15 amino acids. CDR3 protein: CASSLRVATNEKLFF. As DNA, the CDR3 is TGTGCCAGCAGTTTAAGGGTTGCAACTAATGAAAAACTGTTTTTT.

This clonotype occurred many times. This chain connects TRBV28 to TRBJ2-1; TRBD2 matches 12 bases. The CDR3 has 13 amino acids. V was pared by 6 bases and J by 15 bases, with 9 bases of the junction left unmatched. CDR1 and CDR2 from the germline V gene are MDHEN and SYDVKM. The CDR3 loop is CASRPSGGAVGFF. The CDR3 DNA is TGTGCCAGCAGGCCTAGCGGGGGGGCAGTGGGGTTCTTC.

This clonotype occurred a few times. A read error may be the cause here, since a much bigger clone is one base away. The gene calls are TRBV11-2 and TRBJ1-1; D remains unclear. Germline V CDR1 and CDR2: SGHAT, FQNNGV. Trimming took off 4 bases at V and 2 bases at J, with 8 bases between the two ends. This CDR3 contains 13 residues. The CDR3 reads CASSSPANTEAFF. The CDR3 DNA reads as TGTGCCAGCAGCTCCCCGGCAAACACTGAAGCTTTCTTT.

This clonotype was seen many times. V is TRBV20-1 and J is TRBJ2-2; 12 bases align to TRBD1. The CDR3 is made up of 17 amino acids. J gave up 5 bases and V 1 base, and 8 bases lay outside the gene matches. Germline CDR1 is DFQATT and CDR2 is SNEGSKA (reference sequence). CDR3 in DNA: TGCAGTGCTAGAGGGGACAGGGGGCCATATTCTACCGGGGAGCTGTTTTTT. It specifies CSARGDRGPYSTGELFF.

Only a few counts were recorded for this clonotype. The V gene is TRBV7-8, the J gene TRBJ1-4; D is possibly TRBD1 (6 bases). The CDR3 totals 15 residues. Trimming took 0 bases from V and 4 from J, leaving 9 bases between them. The V gene's germline CDR1 is SGHVS and CDR2 FQNEAQ. The CDR3 region is CASSLAQGSNEKLFF. CDR3 in DNA: TGTGCCAGCAGCTTAGCGCAGGGGAGTAATGAAAAACTGTTTTTT.

About this clonotype: Sequence at one end of the junction differs from germline and may be a read error. V usage is TRBV27 and J usage is TRBJ2-5; a possible D gene is TRBD1 (7 bases). Germline V gene sequence: CDR1 MNHEY, CDR2 SMNVEV (reference sequence). The CDR3 contains 13 residues. The DNA for the CDR3 is TGTGCCGGCAGTCTACCAGGGGGGGAGACCCAGTACTTC. It translates to CAGSLPGGETQYF.

This clonotype appeared a single time. This may stem from a read error, because a much larger clone lies one nucleotide away. The genes are TRBV28 and TRBJ2-7, with D perhaps TRBD1 or TRBD2 (5 bases each). The germline gives CDR1 MDHEN, CDR2 SYDVKM. The CDR3 has 13 amino acids. For the CDR3, the DNA is TGTGCCAGCCGGGACCCGGACCTCTACAAGCAGTACTTC. Its translation is CASRDPDLYKQYF.

V gene TRBV20-1 combines with J gene TRBJ2-3; 8 nucleotides match TRBD2. Germline values: CDR1 DFQATT, CDR2 SNEGSKA (reference sequence). V gave up 3 bases and J gave up 6 bases; unmatched junction bases: 5. The CDR3 is 13 amino acids. The CDR3 sequence is CSASGGAPDTQYF. CDR3 in DNA: TGCAGTGCTAGCGGGGGGGCCCCCGATACGCAGTATTTT.

The rearrangement uses TRBV20-1 and TRBJ1-5, with D perhaps matching TRBD1 (6 bases). Germline V gene lookup returns CDR1 DFQATT and CDR2 SNEGSKA (reference sequence). V lost 0 bases and J 4 bases, leaving 19 bases between the germline ends. The CDR3 runs to 17 residues. CDR3 residues: CSARDPEDSWSNQPQHF. CDR3 DNA: TGCAGTGCTAGAGATCCCGAGGACAGTTGGTCTAATCAGCCCCAGCATTTT.

The table lists this clonotype with many counts. V and J are TRBV7-2 and TRBJ2-5, with D possibly being TRBD1 (5 bases). The CDR3 totals 14 residues. Germline lookup yields CDR1 SGHTA and CDR2 FQGNSA. The V gene lost 4 bases and the J gene lost 5 bases, with 14 bases spanning the gap. Here the CDR3 reads CASSSMQGGETQYF. In nucleotides, the CDR3 is TGTGCCAGCAGCTCGATGCAGGGTGGGGAGACCCAGTACTTC.

This clonotype was recorded many times. V gene TRBV27 combines with J gene TRBJ2-7, with TRBD2 matching over 13 bases. Germline-derived CDR1 and CDR2 are MNHEY and SMNVEV (reference sequence). V was pared by 6 bases and J by 3 bases, with 8 bases of the junction left unmatched. The CDR3 runs 16 residues. The CDR3, as DNA: TGTGCCAGCAGACTAAAGGGACTAGCGGGGTTCTACGAGCAGTACTTC. Translation gives CASRLKGLAGFYEQYF.

This clonotype was seen at least ten times. This chain links TRBV28 with TRBJ2-3; D unclear. V lost 6 bases and J 2 bases, leaving 12 bases between the germline ends. Looked up from germline, CDR1 is MDHEN and CDR2 is SYDVKM. The CDR3 contains 14 residues. This CDR3 reads CASRSQLVTDTQYF. The CDR3 DNA follows: TGTGCCAGCAGGTCCCAACTGGTCACAGATACGCAGTATTTT.

This clonotype has a count of ten or more. The chain links TRBV7-9 to TRBJ2-7, with TRBD1 as a possible D gene (5 bases). Trimming shortened V by 0 bases and J by 6 bases, and 9 bases separated the two germline ends. Germline V gives CDR1 SEHNR, CDR2 FQNEAQ (reference sequence). The CDR3 has 13 residues. The CDR3 DNA is TGTGCCAGCAGCTTAGCGCTCAGGGCCGAGCAGTACTTC. Protein: CASSLALRAEQYF.

This clonotype has at least ten counts. The CDR3 is CATSDATGISYNEQFF. The CDR3 DNA is TGTGCCACCAGTGATGCAACAGGGATTTCTTACAATGAGCAGTTCTTC. The chain has TRBV24-1 and TRBJ2-1; possibly TRBD1 for D (6 bases). There are 16 residues in the CDR3. Germline V CDR1 and CDR2: KGHDR, SFDVKD. V shed 3 bases and J shed 4 bases, with 15 bases lying between them.

This clonotype has only a few counts. This chain joins TRBV24-1 and TRBJ2-6; TRBD1 aligns across 8 bases. CDR3 length: 12 amino acids. V gave up 1 base and J gave up 15 bases; unmatched junction bases: 1. The germline V gene encodes CDR1 KGHDR and CDR2 SFDVKD. CDR3 in DNA: TGTGCCACCAGTGATTTTGGACAGGGCCTGACTTTC. This translates into CATSDFGQGLTF.

Note on this clonotype: Compared with germline, one end of the junction differs, possibly owing to a read error. In DNA form, the CDR3 reads TGCGCCAGCAGCACCACCCGGGACAGGGTTTTCAATGAGCAGTTCTTC. Translation: CASSTTRDRVFNEQFF. The rearrangement uses TRBV7-2 and TRBJ2-1, with 9 bases aligning to TRBD1. Germline V gene lookup returns CDR1 SGHTA and CDR2 FQGNSA. The CDR3 loop spans 16 amino acids.

This clonotype was observed many times. This chain connects TRBV3-1 to TRBJ1-2; 9 nucleotides align to TRBD1. The V gene's germline CDR1 is LGHDT and CDR2 YNNKEL (reference sequence). V trimming: 4 bases; J trimming: 7 bases; junction bases outside the gene matches: 13. The CDR3 length is 16 residues. CDR3 loop: CASSLRMRGQGGGYTF. CDR3 nucleotide sequence: TGTGCCAGCAGCCTCCGGATGAGGGGACAGGGCGGTGGCTACACCTTC. The full variable domain, rest sourced from reference TRBV3-1 and TRBJ1-2, is DTAVSQTPKYLVTQMGNDKSIKCEQNLGHDTMYWYKQDSKKFLKIMFSYNNKELIINETVPNRFSPKSPDKAHLNLHINSLELGDSAVYFCASSLRMRGQGGGYTFGSGTRLTVV.

This clonotype was recorded once. One junction end does not reproduce the germline sequence, and a read error may be involved. DNA for the CDR3: TGCGCCAGCAGCCAAGAAGGAAGGCGTTACGAGCGGTACTTC. Its translation is CASSQEGRRYERYF. The genes are TRBV4-1 and TRBJ2-7; D unclear. The germline CDR1 and CDR2 sequences are MGHRA and YSYEKL. This CDR3 contains 14 residues.

This clonotype was detected ten times or more. The chain carries TRBV28 and TRBJ2-5; 7 positions agree with TRBD2. This CDR3 comprises 15 residues. Trimming at V came to 9 bases and at J to 4 bases, leaving 14 bases not matched to a gene. Germline V lookup: CDR1 MDHEN, CDR2 SYDVKM. The CDR3: CASNPTQGGRETQYF. DNA of the CDR3: TGTGCCAGTAACCCCACCCAGGGCGGGAGAGAGACCCAGTACTTC.

This clonotype was seen ten or more times. The rearrangement links TRBV18 to TRBJ2-7; 8 nucleotides match TRBD2. V dropped 2 bases and J dropped 3; count of bases not matched to a gene: 12. Looked up from germline, CDR1 is KGHSH and CDR2 is LQKENI. The CDR3 consists of 17 residues. The CDR3, as DNA: TGTGCCAGCTCACCAGTATCGTCCGGGCTAGCGGGCTACGAGCAGTACTTC. It encodes CASSPVSSGLAGYEQYF.

This clonotype was seen a few times. The chain uses TRBV10-3 and TRBJ2-7; 11 positions agree with TRBD2. The V segment lost 0 bases and the J segment 0 bases; nucleotides outside the gene matches: 4. Germline V gene data show CDR1 as ENHRY and CDR2 as SYGVKD. This CDR3 has 17 residues. The CDR3 region is CAISESWGLADSYEQYF. The CDR3 bases are TGTGCCATCAGTGAGTCTTGGGGACTAGCGGACTCCTACGAGCAGTACTTC.

The V call is TRBV5-1, the J call TRBJ1-2; D might be TRBD1 (6 bases). The CDR3 contains 14 residues. Looked up from germline, CDR1 is SGHRS and CDR2 is YFSETQ. Between the trimmed V and J ends, which lost 4 bases and 1 base, there was a span of 11 bases. CDR3 region: CASSPDSNNYGYTF. DNA of the CDR3: TGCGCCAGCAGCCCGGACAGCAATAACTATGGCTACACCTTC.

This clonotype was counted only a few times. The gene calls are TRBV6-1 and TRBJ1-1; weak D call: TRBD1 (5 bases). V was cut by 3 bases and J by 11 bases, with 16 bases left in between. Germline-derived CDR1 and CDR2 are MNHNS and SASEGT. The CDR3 runs to 13 residues. This CDR3 reads CASSDHRKPSAFF. Written as DNA, the CDR3 is TGTGCCAGCAGTGATCACAGGAAGCCCTCCGCTTTCTTT.

This clonotype was seen a handful of times. The CDR3 reads CASSLAGQGARRTEAFF. CDR3 coding DNA: TGTGCCAGCAGCTTGGCGGGACAGGGAGCTAGGCGCACTGAAGCTTTCTTT. J is TRBJ1-1 and V is TRBV5-4; 9 bases map to TRBD1. The CDR3 has 17 amino acids. The J segment lost 4 bases and the V segment lost 0 bases, leaving 10 bases of the junction unmatched. CDR1 is SGHNT and CDR2 is YYREEE in the germline V gene (reference sequence).

The table lists this clonotype with many counts. This chain joins TRBV7-2 and TRBJ2-1, with D tentatively TRBD1 or TRBD2 (6 bases each). Germline V gives CDR1 SGHTA, CDR2 FQGNSA. The CDR3 covers 16 residues. V was cut by 1 base and J by 2 bases, with 12 bases left in between. This chain's CDR3 is CASSLVGGTAYNEQFF. The CDR3 nucleotides are TGTGCCAGCAGCTTAGTAGGGGGGACCGCCTACAATGAGCAGTTCTTC.

This clonotype was seen only a few times. This chain joins TRBV20-1 and TRBJ1-5; 8 positions match TRBD1. The CDR3 has 15 amino acids. In germline, CDR1 is DFQATT, CDR2 SNEGSKA (reference sequence). Trimming took 2 bases from V and 6 from J; bases not matched to a gene: 9. The CDR3 coding sequence is TGCAGTGCTAGACCGGGACAGGTGCCCAGTCAGCCCCAGCATTTT. Translated: CSARPGQVPSQPQHF.